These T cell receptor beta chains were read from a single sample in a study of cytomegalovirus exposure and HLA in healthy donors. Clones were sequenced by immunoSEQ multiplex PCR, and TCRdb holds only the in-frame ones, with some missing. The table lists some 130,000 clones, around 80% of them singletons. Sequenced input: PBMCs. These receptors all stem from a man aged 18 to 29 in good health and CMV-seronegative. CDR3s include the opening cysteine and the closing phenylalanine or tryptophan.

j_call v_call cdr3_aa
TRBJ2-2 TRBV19 CASTRQGRNTGELFF
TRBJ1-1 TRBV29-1 CSVEVGVGTEAFF
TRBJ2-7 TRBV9 CASSVPWTSGTGLYEQYF
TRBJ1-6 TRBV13 CASSLRQGSYSPLHF
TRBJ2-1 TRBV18 CASSPGFREKGNEQFF
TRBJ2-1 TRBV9 CASSVSLAGEGEQFF
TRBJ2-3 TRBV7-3 CASSLTPIADTQYF
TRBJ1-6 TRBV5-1 CASSRSTGGNGNSPLHF
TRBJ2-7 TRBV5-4 CASSLHGGRDSYEQYF
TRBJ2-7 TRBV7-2 CASSLASSGLSYEQYF
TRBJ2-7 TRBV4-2 CASSQGASGGPYEQYF
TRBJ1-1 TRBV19 CASSTLPTGGGREAFF
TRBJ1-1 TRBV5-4 CASSSQVGQGTEAFF
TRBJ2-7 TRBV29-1 CSVSLTSSPVYEQYF
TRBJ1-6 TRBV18 CASSRDRENSPLHF
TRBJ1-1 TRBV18 CASSPLGANTEAFF
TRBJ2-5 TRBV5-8 CASSLGLAEKETQYF
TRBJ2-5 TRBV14 CASSPTQGEETQYF
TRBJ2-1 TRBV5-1 CASRTGGNNEQFF
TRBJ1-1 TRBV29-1 CSVEYDQGQGFPEAFF
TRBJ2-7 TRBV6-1 CASSKQGTTYEQYF
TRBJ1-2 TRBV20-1 CSARTRGGYTF
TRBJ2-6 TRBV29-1 CSVAKSGANVLTF
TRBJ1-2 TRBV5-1 CASSLWGQGIDYGYTF
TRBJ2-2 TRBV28 CASSLYLSGDGGELFF
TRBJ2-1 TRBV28 CASSLLGATVGGSTFF